A selection of T cell receptor beta chains follows, all from one sample in a study of cytomegalovirus exposure and HLA in healthy donors. The table came from immunoSEQ multiplex PCR; TCRdb's copy has only in-frame clones and leaves some out. Seen here are some 90,000 clones, 65% to 90% observed once, and the top ten hold 4.2%. Sequencing input: PBMCs. The receptors were sampled from a woman in her 70s in good health and CMV-seropositive. Each CDR3 is given with its conserved first and last residue. A D gene is named only where the DNA matches it firmly. Some rows have no size entry. The others give once, few or many, or a class for an expanded clone.

clone size | J gene | CDR3 length | V gene | D gene | CDR3 DNA | CDR3 protein
few | TRBJ2-2 | 16 | TRBV5-1 | TRBD2 | TGCGCCAGCAGCCGATCTAGCGGGGGGAACACCGGGGAGCTGTTTTTT | CASSRSSGGNTGELFF
once | TRBJ2-1 | 14 | TRBV7-3 | TRBD2 | TGTGCCAGCAGCCTAGCGGGAGTTAGCACTGAGCAGTTCTTC | CASSLAGVSTEQFF
- | TRBJ2-7 | 14 | TRBV28 | - | TGTGCCAGCAGTTTGACTAGAGGCTCCTACGAGCAGTACTTC | CASSLTRGSYEQYF
- | TRBJ1-5 | 15 | TRBV6-1 | - | TGTGCCAGCACTTGGACAGCCGATAGCAATCAGCCCCAGCATTTT | CASTWTADSNQPQHF
- | TRBJ2-2 | 15 | TRBV4-2 | - | TGTGCCAGCAGCCAAGAACCGGGAGAAACCGGGGAGCTGTTTTTT | CASSQEPGETGELFF
- | TRBJ1-1 | 13 | TRBV7-9 | TRBD1 | TGTGCCAGCAGCTCGGACAGGGAGGGTGAAGCTTTCTTT | CASSSDREGEAFF
- | TRBJ2-7 | 13 | TRBV18 | TRBD1 | TGTGCCAGCTCAGTCGGGACAGGAAACGGGCAGTACTTC | CASSVGTGNGQYF
- | TRBJ2-2 | 12 | TRBV5-4 | - | TGTGCCAGCAGTCCAAACACCGGGGAGCTGTTTTTT | CASSPNTGELFF
- | TRBJ1-4 | 14 | TRBV6-5 | - | TGTGCCAGCACGTCCCGGGGTCGTAATGAAAAACTGTTTTTT | CASTSRGRNEKLFF
- | TRBJ2-7 | 12 | TRBV5-1 | - | TGCGCCAGCAGTTTGGACAACTACGAGCAGTACTTC | CASSLDNYEQYF
medium-sized | TRBJ2-2 | 13 | TRBV27 | - | TGTGCCAGCAGTTTTACAAGTGCCGGGGAGCTGTTTTTT | CASSFTSAGELFF
few | TRBJ1-2 | 15 | TRBV6-5 | - | TGTGCCAGCAGTTATGGGGCTCTTCGGCCGCGTGGCTACACCTTC | CASSYGALRPRGYTF
- | TRBJ1-3 | 14 | TRBV6-6 | TRBD1 | TGTGCCAGCGGGACAGGGCTAACTGGAAACACCATATATTTT | CASGTGLTGNTIYF
- | TRBJ1-1 | 16 | TRBV6-5 | - | TGTGCCAGCAGTTCTTGGACCGAGGATACGGGGGGTAAGGCTTTCTTT | CASSSWTEDTGGKAFF
- | TRBJ1-6 | 15 | TRBV27 | TRBD1 | TGTGCCAGCAGTTTCCGGGACAGGGCATATTCACCCCTCCACTTT | CASSFRDRAYSPLHF
- | TRBJ2-3 | 16 | TRBV5-4 | TRBD2 | TGTGCCAGCAGCGTGAAAGCGGGAGATACATCAGATACGCAGTATTTT | CASSVKAGDTSDTQYF
- | TRBJ2-1 | 16 | TRBV5-4 | - | TGTGCCAGCAGCTTGGCCGGGCAGCGGACTTACAATGAGCAGTTCTTC | CASSLAGQRTYNEQFF
- | TRBJ2-7 | 13 | TRBV19 | TRBD1 | TGTGTCGCACCGGGACAGGGAGGCTACGAGCAGTACTTC | CVAPGQGGYEQYF
few | TRBJ1-5 | 16 | TRBV5-5 | TRBD1 | TGTGCCAGCAGCTCTCCTGGGACAGGGGGTAATCAGCCCCAGCATTTT | CASSSPGTGGNQPQHF
once | TRBJ2-3 | 14 | TRBV18 | TRBD1 | TGTGCCAGCTCACCCGGACAGGGAACAGATACGCAGTATTTT | CASSPGQGTDTQYF
- | TRBJ2-2 | 16 | TRBV5-5 | TRBD1 | TGTGCCAGCAGCCCCTCCCCGACAGGGCCCACCGGGGAGCTGTTTTTT | CASSPSPTGPTGELFF
- | TRBJ1-5 | 13 | TRBV30 | - | TGTGCCTGGAGCGGTGATAGCAATCAGCCCCAGCATTTT | CAWSGDSNQPQHF
once | TRBJ2-3 | 14 | TRBV5-1 | - | TGCGCCAGCAGCTTGGGGACAGCCGCAGATACGCAGTATTTT | CASSLGTAADTQYF
- | TRBJ2-5 | 15 | TRBV7-9 | - | TGTGCCAGCAGCTTTTGGAAGGGAGGAGGAGAGACCCAGTACTTC | CASSFWKGGGETQYF
- | TRBJ2-1 | 18 | TRBV9 | TRBD2 | TGTGCCAGCAGCGTAGCTATCATGGGGGGGGGCTCCTACAATGAGCAGTTCTTC | CASSVAIMGGGSYNEQFF
- | TRBJ1-1 | 14 | TRBV5-1 | - | TGCGCCAGCAGCTTGGCCGCGGGGAACACTGAAGCTTTCTTT | CASSLAAGNTEAFF
- | TRBJ1-3 | 17 | TRBV28 | TRBD1 | TGTGCCAGCAGTTTATCTTATCCAGGGGGGTCGGGAAACACCATATATTTT | CASSLSYPGGSGNTIYF
many | TRBJ1-5 | 17 | TRBV19 | - | TGTGCCAGTAGTATGGATCAGGGAGGCAACCAAAATCAGCCCCAGCATTTT | CASSMDQGGNQNQPQHF
- | TRBJ2-5 | 14 | TRBV6-5 | - | TGTGCCAGCAGTTCGCGGGGCGCCGCGCAGACCCAGTACTTC | CASSSRGAAQTQYF
- | TRBJ2-3 | 16 | TRBV7-8 | TRBD1 | TGTGCCAGCAGCTCCGTACAGGGGCTTAGCACAGATACGCAGTATTTT | CASSSVQGLSTDTQYF
- | TRBJ1-2 | 15 | TRBV4-2 | - | TGTGCCAGCAGCCGAGCGGGGGCCTCGGACTATGGCTACACCTTC | CASSRAGASDYGYTF
- | TRBJ2-1 | 16 | TRBV6-4 | TRBD2 | TGTGCCAGCAGTGAAGTTAGCGGGACCGCCTACAATGAGCAGTTCTTC | CASSEVSGTAYNEQFF
few | TRBJ2-3 | 14 | TRBV5-1 | TRBD2 | TGCGCCAGCAGCTTACAGACTAGCTCAGATACGCAGTATTTT | CASSLQTSSDTQYF
- | TRBJ2-7 | 14 | TRBV15 | - | TGTGCCACCAGCGGCCAGGGAACTCAGTACGAGCAGTACTTC | CATSGQGTQYEQYF
- | TRBJ2-3 | 17 | TRBV7-9 | TRBD2 | TGTGCCAGCAGCTCAATCGGACTAGCGGAGAGGGGGGATACGCAGTATTTT | CASSSIGLAERGDTQYF
- | TRBJ1-1 | 16 | TRBV27 | - | TGTGCCAGCAGTTTGCGGGCTAACCTAGTGAACACTGAAGCTTTCTTT | CASSLRANLVNTEAFF
- | TRBJ2-2 | 14 | TRBV5-1 | - | TGCGCCAGCTCGCAGGGTTATCCGTCCGGGGAGCTGTTTTTT | CASSQGYPSGELFF
- | TRBJ2-7 | 14 | TRBV27 | TRBD1 | TGTGCCAGCAGTTTGGACAGGGGGCTGTACGAGCAGTACTTC | CASSLDRGLYEQYF
- | TRBJ2-1 | 13 | TRBV25-1 | TRBD1 | TGTGCCAGCAGTTCCCGGACAGGGAGTGAGCAGTTCTTC | CASSSRTGSEQFF
- | TRBJ2-1 | 13 | TRBV19 | TRBD1 | TGTGCCAGTACGACGACAGGGGCCAATGAGCAGTTCTTC | CASTTTGANEQFF
- | TRBJ2-7 | 19 | TRBV19 | TRBD1 | TGTGCCAGTAGTATAGGATTAGGGGGGTCTGGGACAGGGGTTTACGAGCAGTACTTC | CASSIGLGGSGTGVYEQYF
- | TRBJ1-1 | 15 | TRBV6-6 | - | TGTGCCAGCAGTTACTCGAGGGGGGGGAGAACTGAAGCTTTCTTT | CASSYSRGGRTEAFF
- | TRBJ1-1 | 14 | TRBV7-8 | - | TGTGCCAGCAGCAAAACAGGGCAGGGCACTGAAGCTTTCTTT | CASSKTGQGTEAFF